A selection of T cell receptor beta chains follows, all from one sample in a study of Ad26.COV2.S vaccination and SARS-CoV-2 variants. The table came from immunoSEQ multiplex PCR; TCRdb's copy has only in-frame clones and leaves some out. The table records around 100,000 clones, roughly 85% of them present only once. The specimen comprised peripheral blood, sampled after recovery from COVID-19. Receptor source: a human donor who had recovered from COVID-19. Both conserved end residues are part of each CDR3. A D gene is named only where the DNA matches it firmly. Some rows have no size entry. The others give once, few or many, or a class for an expanded clone.

clone size: .
J gene: TRBJ1-1
V gene: TRBV3-1/TRBV3-2
D gene: TRBD1
CDR3 protein: CASSQVTGAREAFF
CDR3 DNA: TGTGCCAGCAGCCAAGTTACAGGGGCACGTGAAGCTTTCTTT

clone size: once
J gene: TRBJ2-5
V gene: TRBV24-1
D gene: .
CDR3 protein: CATSDFVGIQETQYF
CDR3 DNA: TGTGCCACCAGTGATTTTGTGGGAATACAAGAGACCCAGTACTTC

clone size: .
J gene: TRBJ1-6
V gene: TRBV6-5
D gene: TRBD1
CDR3 protein: CASSRQGPNSPLHF
CDR3 DNA: TGTGCCAGCAGCCGACAGGGTCCAAATTCACCCCTCCACTTT

clone size: few
J gene: TRBJ2-6
V gene: TRBV7-3
D gene: TRBD1
CDR3 protein: CASRPTGAGANVLTF
CDR3 DNA: TGTGCCAGCAGGCCGACAGGGGCAGGGGCCAACGTCCTGACTTTC

clone size: .
J gene: TRBJ2-5
V gene: TRBV28
D gene: .
CDR3 protein: CASSRPQGTQYF
CDR3 DNA: TGTGCCAGCAGTCGGCCCCAGGGGACCCAGTACTTC

clone size: .
J gene: TRBJ2-4
V gene: TRBV28
D gene: TRBD1
CDR3 protein: CASSYPLTGDLFAKNIQYF
CDR3 DNA: TGTGCCAGCAGTTACCCCCTCACAGGGGATTTGTTTGCCAAAAACATTCAGTACTTC

clone size: .
J gene: TRBJ2-5
V gene: TRBV7-9
D gene: .
CDR3 protein: CASSLALGIWTAETQYF
CDR3 DNA: TGTGCCAGCAGCTTAGCGCTTGGAATTTGGACCGCGGAGACCCAGTACTTC

clone size: .
J gene: TRBJ2-3
V gene: TRBV3-1/TRBV3-2
D gene: TRBD2
CDR3 protein: CASSHRLADWDTQYF
CDR3 DNA: TGTGCCAGCAGCCACCGACTAGCGGACTGGGATACGCAGTATTTT

clone size: .
J gene: TRBJ2-7
V gene: TRBV28
D gene: TRBD1
CDR3 protein: CASSSRTGVDEQYF
CDR3 DNA: TGTGCCAGCAGTTCGCGGACAGGGGTCGACGAGCAGTACTTC

clone size: .
J gene: TRBJ2-3
V gene: TRBV11-3
D gene: TRBD2
CDR3 protein: CASSLASGISDTQYF
CDR3 DNA: TGTGCCAGCAGCTTAGCTAGCGGGATATCAGATACGCAGTATTTT

clone size: few
J gene: TRBJ2-5
V gene: TRBV11-2
D gene: TRBD1
CDR3 protein: CASSSGQGATQYF
CDR3 DNA: TGTGCCAGCAGCTCTGGACAGGGGGCGACCCAGTACTTC

clone size: .
J gene: TRBJ1-2
V gene: TRBV28
D gene: .
CDR3 protein: CASSFGWDMRGYTF
CDR3 DNA: TGTGCCAGCAGTTTTGGTTGGGATATGAGAGGCTACACCTTC

clone size: .
J gene: TRBJ2-3
V gene: TRBV18
D gene: TRBD1
CDR3 protein: CASSLTGQGVWVTDTQYF
CDR3 DNA: TGTGCCAGCTCACTAACTGGACAGGGTGTATGGGTCACAGATACGCAGTATTTT

clone size: .
J gene: TRBJ2-4
V gene: TRBV27
D gene: .
CDR3 protein: CASSPIREGKIQYF
CDR3 DNA: TGTGCCAGCAGCCCCATTCGAGAGGGGAAGATTCAGTACTTC

clone size: .
J gene: TRBJ2-3
V gene: TRBV6-1
D gene: .
CDR3 protein: CASSEGGSTDTQYF
CDR3 DNA: TGTGCCAGCAGTGAAGGCGGAAGCACAGATACGCAGTATTTT

clone size: .
J gene: TRBJ1-5
V gene: TRBV6-5
D gene: .
CDR3 protein: CASSYRDQPQHF
CDR3 DNA: TGTGCCAGCAGTTACAGGGACCAGCCCCAGCATTTT

clone size: .
J gene: TRBJ1-1
V gene: TRBV14
D gene: TRBD1
CDR3 protein: CASSRNRGPTKTEAFF
CDR3 DNA: TGTGCCAGCAGCCGAAACAGGGGACCGACCAAAACTGAAGCTTTCTTT

clone size: .
J gene: TRBJ1-2
V gene: TRBV28
D gene: .
CDR3 protein: CASSGGGMGLNYGYTF
CDR3 DNA: TGTGCCAGCTCCGGGGGGGGTATGGGCCTTAACTATGGCTACACCTTC

clone size: few
J gene: TRBJ2-1
V gene: TRBV11-3
D gene: TRBD2
CDR3 protein: CASSLRRGSMDEQFF
CDR3 DNA: TGTGCCAGCAGCTTACGGCGCGGGAGTATGGATGAGCAGTTCTTC

clone size: .
J gene: TRBJ1-1
V gene: TRBV27
D gene: .
CDR3 protein: CATRGQLNTEAFF
CDR3 DNA: TGTGCCACCCGTGGGCAGTTAAACACTGAAGCTTTCTTT

clone size: .
J gene: TRBJ2-3
V gene: TRBV19
D gene: TRBD1
CDR3 protein: CASSGSDRGGHPSTDTQYF
CDR3 DNA: TGTGCCAGTAGTGGTTCGGACAGGGGTGGTCATCCTAGCACAGATACGCAGTATTTT

clone size: .
J gene: TRBJ2-1
V gene: TRBV15
D gene: TRBD2
CDR3 protein: CATSRLPRREGSPYNEQFF
CDR3 DNA: TGTGCCACCAGCAGATTGCCGAGGCGGGAGGGCTCGCCCTACAATGAGCAGTTCTTC

clone size: few
J gene: TRBJ2-1
V gene: TRBV5-1
D gene: .
CDR3 protein: CASSQSSYNEQFF
CDR3 DNA: TGCGCCAGCAGTCAAAGCTCCTACAATGAGCAGTTCTTC

clone size: few
J gene: TRBJ1-6
V gene: TRBV24-1
D gene: .
CDR3 protein: CATPNVSPLHF
CDR3 DNA: TGTGCCACCCCTAATGTTTCACCCCTCCACTTT

clone size: few
J gene: TRBJ2-1
V gene: TRBV4-3
D gene: .
CDR3 protein: CASSQVAGINEQFF
CDR3 DNA: TGCGCCAGCAGCCAAGTAGCAGGCATCAATGAGCAGTTCTTC

clone size: .
J gene: TRBJ2-3
V gene: TRBV7-8
D gene: .
CDR3 protein: CASSLVISTHTQYF
CDR3 DNA: TGTGCCAGCAGCTTGGTAATATCTACTCATACGCAGTATTTT

clone size: .
J gene: TRBJ2-3
V gene: TRBV18
D gene: .
CDR3 protein: CASSSVLRPQTSTDTQYF
CDR3 DNA: TGTGCCAGCTCATCGGTCCTGCGACCCCAAACTAGCACAGATACGCAGTATTTT

clone size: .
J gene: TRBJ2-1
V gene: TRBV4-3
D gene: .
CDR3 protein: CASSQDMVAHEQFF
CDR3 DNA: TGCGCCAGCAGCCAAGATATGGTAGCCCATGAGCAGTTCTTC

clone size: .
J gene: TRBJ2-7
V gene: TRBV7-9
D gene: TRBD2
CDR3 protein: CASSLGSGSGIPHEQYF
CDR3 DNA: TGTGCCAGCAGCTTAGGATCTGGGAGCGGGATCCCCCACGAGCAGTACTTC

clone size: once
J gene: TRBJ2-1
V gene: TRBV15
D gene: .
CDR3 protein: CATSRGPYNEQFF
CDR3 DNA: TGTGCCACCAGCAGAGGCCCCTACAATGAGCAGTTCTTC

clone size: .
J gene: TRBJ1-1
V gene: TRBV7-3
D gene: .
CDR3 protein: CASSLTSDTEAFF
CDR3 DNA: TGTGCCAGCAGCCTCACATCGGACACTGAAGCTTTCTTT

clone size: once
J gene: TRBJ2-1
V gene: TRBV19
D gene: .
CDR3 protein: CASSLTGIAINEQFF
CDR3 DNA: TGTGCCAGTAGCCTAACAGGTATAGCGATAAATGAGCAGTTCTTC

clone size: .
J gene: TRBJ1-2
V gene: TRBV28
D gene: .
CDR3 protein: CASSLWTENYGYTF
CDR3 DNA: TGTGCCAGCAGTTTATGGACAGAGAACTATGGCTACACCTTC

clone size: .
J gene: TRBJ1-2
V gene: TRBV27
D gene: TRBD1
CDR3 protein: CASRKIGTAIYGYTF
CDR3 DNA: TGTGCCAGCAGGAAAATCGGGACAGCTATTTATGGCTACACCTTC

clone size: .
J gene: TRBJ2-3
V gene: TRBV12-5
D gene: .
CDR3 protein: CASGFATMEDTQYF
CDR3 DNA: TGTGCTAGTGGTTTCGCTACAATGGAAGATACGCAGTATTTT

clone size: .
J gene: TRBJ2-1
V gene: TRBV6-5
D gene: TRBD1
CDR3 protein: CASRPTGGAYNEQFF
CDR3 DNA: TGTGCCAGCAGACCAACAGGGGGCGCCTACAATGAGCAGTTCTTC

clone size: few
J gene: TRBJ1-1
V gene: TRBV27
D gene: TRBD1
CDR3 protein: CASRGQPDTEAFF
CDR3 DNA: TGTGCCAGCCGGGGACAGCCGGACACTGAAGCTTTCTTT

clone size: .
J gene: TRBJ2-2
V gene: TRBV10-3
D gene: .
CDR3 protein: CAISEFAGELFF
CDR3 DNA: TGTGCCATCAGTGAGTTTGCCGGGGAGCTGTTTTTT

clone size: .
J gene: TRBJ2-3
V gene: TRBV25-1
D gene: TRBD1
CDR3 protein: CASTGFGGTGVTDTQYF
CDR3 DNA: TGTGCCAGCACCGGTTTTGGAGGGACAGGGGTAACAGATACGCAGTATTTT

clone size: .
J gene: TRBJ1-4
V gene: TRBV5-8
D gene: .
CDR3 protein: CASSYPIPTMTENEKLFF
CDR3 DNA: TGTGCCAGCAGCTATCCGATCCCAACGATGACAGAGAATGAAAAACTGTTTTTT

clone size: .
J gene: TRBJ1-4
V gene: TRBV5-1
D gene: TRBD1
CDR3 protein: CASSQGDQVGREKLFF
CDR3 DNA: TGCGCCAGCAGCCAGGGGGACCAGGTCGGGAGGGAAAAACTGTTTTTT

clone size: .
J gene: TRBJ2-7
V gene: TRBV9
D gene: .
CDR3 protein: CASSVRAGEAEQYF
CDR3 DNA: TGTGCCAGCAGCGTGCGGGCAGGGGAAGCCGAGCAGTACTTC

clone size: .
J gene: TRBJ2-1
V gene: TRBV12-3/TRBV12-4
D gene: .
CDR3 protein: CASSPLPGNEQFF
CDR3 DNA: TGTGCCAGCAGTCCCCTTCCAGGGAATGAGCAGTTCTTC

clone size: .
J gene: TRBJ2-1
V gene: TRBV3-1/TRBV3-2
D gene: TRBD2
CDR3 protein: CASSVQGGTSGINNEQFF
CDR3 DNA: TGTGCCAGCAGCGTCCAGGGCGGGACTAGCGGGATCAACAATGAGCAGTTCTTC

clone size: .
J gene: TRBJ1-2
V gene: TRBV28
D gene: TRBD1
CDR3 protein: CASSTRTGKGMGYGYTF
CDR3 DNA: TGTGCCAGCAGTACCCGGACAGGGAAAGGAATGGGCTATGGCTACACCTTC

clone size: .
J gene: TRBJ1-5
V gene: TRBV5-5
D gene: .
CDR3 protein: CASSLETFYQPQHF
CDR3 DNA: TGTGCCAGCAGCTTGGAAACTTTTTATCAGCCCCAGCATTTT

clone size: .
J gene: TRBJ2-4
V gene: TRBV15
D gene: .
CDR3 protein: CATSRAGTGENIQYF
CDR3 DNA: TGTGCCACCAGCAGGGCCGGGACGGGGGAAAACATTCAGTACTTC

clone size: .
J gene: TRBJ2-7
V gene: TRBV7-8
D gene: .
CDR3 protein: CTSSLGRGPYEQYF
CDR3 DNA: TGTACCAGCAGCCTCGGTCGGGGTCCCTACGAGCAGTACTTC

clone size: .
J gene: TRBJ2-3
V gene: TRBV18
D gene: TRBD2
CDR3 protein: CASSPLIKRGIDTQYF
CDR3 DNA: TGTGCCAGCTCACCATTAATCAAGCGGGGGATCGATACGCAGTATTTT

clone size: .
J gene: TRBJ1-3
V gene: TRBV18
D gene: .
CDR3 protein: CASSPPRLGDTIYF
CDR3 DNA: TGTGCCAGCTCACCACCGAGATTAGGAGACACCATATATTTT